The rows below give T cell receptor beta chains drawn from one sample of a study of shared clonotypes between healthy human individuals. This table comes from immunoSEQ multiplex PCR, and its TCRdb copy is limited to in-frame clones, with some not included. The sample shows roughly 2.6 million clones, roughly 92% of them seen only once. Specimen: naive CD4+ T cells sorted from blood. The receptors originated from a man aged 18 to 30 in good health. The CDR3 runs from the conserved cysteine through the conserved F or W. Fields, in order: clone size, V gene, D gene, J gene, CDR3 protein, CDR3 DNA. D genes are given only for firm matches. Size is stated for part of the rows, as once, few or many counts, or as a class when the clone is expanded.

.	TRBV7-2	.	TRBJ1-1	CASSPENTEAFF	TGTGCCAGCAGCCCCGAGAACACTGAAGCTTTCTTT
.	TRBV19	TRBD1	TRBJ2-6	CASSIVGQGGTGANVLTF	TGTGCCAGTAGTATAGTTGGACAGGGGGGGACTGGGGCCAACGTCCTGACTTTC
few	TRBV6-1	.	TRBJ1-1	CASKGPENTEAFF	TGTGCCAGCAAGGGACCGGAGAACACTGAAGCTTTCTTT
.	TRBV2	TRBD2	TRBJ2-1	CASMDLRAGEFF	TGTGCCAGCATGGATTTGCGAGCGGGAGAGTTCTTC
.	TRBV5-1	TRBD2	TRBJ2-7	CASSSPGLAGGPKINKDEQYF	TGCGCCAGCAGCTCACCGGGACTAGCGGGAGGGCCAAAAATCAATAAGGACGAGCAGTACTTC
.	TRBV6-1	TRBD1	TRBJ1-1	CASEGQLNTEAFF	TGTGCCAGCGAGGGACAGTTGAACACTGAAGCTTTCTTT
once	TRBV19	TRBD1	TRBJ2-6	CASSRDRISGANVLTF	TGTGCCAGTAGCCGGGACAGGATCTCTGGGGCCAACGTCCTGACTTTC
.	TRBV5-1	.	TRBJ2-3	CASRWAGGMDTQYF	TGCGCCAGCAGATGGGCAGGGGGGATGGATACGCAGTATTTT
.	TRBV19	.	TRBJ2-5	CASSTEETQYF	TGTGCCAGTAGTACGGAAGAGACCCAGTACTTC
.	TRBV15	.	TRBJ2-7	CATSRQLAKSSYEQYF	TGTGCCACCAGCAGACAACTAGCTAAAAGCTCCTACGAGCAGTACTTC
few	TRBV11-2	.	TRBJ1-1	CASSLVLLNTEAFF	TGTGCCAGCAGCTTAGTACTGTTGAACACTGAAGCTTTCTTT
.	TRBV27	.	TRBJ2-1	CAAGYNEQFF	TGTGCCGCGGGCTACAATGAGCAGTTCTTC
.	TRBV6-1	.	TRBJ2-1	CASSEALGFNEQFF	TGTGCCAGCAGTGAAGCGCTCGGCTTCAATGAGCAGTTCTTC